This record covers a single TCR beta chain. The clone's antigen remains unknown. Base qualities are not at hand, and no much larger clone is one base apart. This sample stems from a study of neoadjuvant anti-PD-1 for oral cavity cancer (dated by TCRdb to the early 2020s). With regard to the full study: Patients mostly received three to four biweekly doses of nivolumab at 3 mg/kg before curative-intent surgical resection. Patients who did not progress were given a fourth nivolumab dose at about day 43 and had definitive surgical resection on days 50-56. Under RECIST 1.1, a patient counted as a responder if showing complete response, partial response or stable disease, and as a non-responder if showing progression. The parent correlative cohort had about eleven patients and a response rate of 33%. Results and caveats for the whole study, not just this receptor: Greater tumor shrinkage was correlated with larger post-treatment sizes of preexisting intratumoral clones, suggesting that expansion of preexisting clones contributed to response. Higher pretreatment blood Treg/Th17 ratios correlated with both higher pretreatment blood TCRbeta clonality and lower post-treatment tumor TCRbeta clonality. Only three patients per response group were included in the TCR analyses, and the authors called for validation in larger cohorts.

The time point label here, explained by the study, means: before neoadjuvant nivolumab. Patients were newly diagnosed with stage II-IVA oral cavity squamous cell carcinoma and had received no prior systemic or radiation treatment. The cohort consisted of patients with HPV-negative, locally advanced oral cavity squamous cell carcinoma. Samples were obtained from a longitudinal correlative study of a single-arm phase II trial of neoadjuvant nivolumab in oral cavity squamous cell carcinoma. Subject-matched pre- and post-treatment PBMCs and tumors from three responders and three non-responders were subjected to genomic DNA-based TCRbeta sequencing. For tumor tissue, genomic DNA extraction relied on the Maxwell RSC DNA from Tissue kit. Tumor libraries used mostly around 4.6 ug of input genomic DNA for survey sequencing, with two replicates per sample. TCRbeta libraries were prepared with the immunoSEQ hsTCRbeta kit according to the manufacturer's instructions. Sequencing of the completed libraries took place using an Illumina NovaSeq 6000 S4 flow cell after they had been pooled to about 3 nM. The authors processed their data as follows. The immunoSEQ Analyzer was used for raw data preprocessing and quality control. The analysis was restricted to productive rearrangements, with each unique CDR3 amino acid sequence defining a clonotype. Using the R package tcR, the researchers computed the Gini-Simpson index as their estimate of repertoire clonality. Student's t test was used to compare Gini indices, and Pearson correlation was used to assess associations with tumor size change. The clones in this table, taken by TCRdb from immuneACCESS, are in-frame only. Not every clone is retained; where verified, under half of the shortfall comes from an unresolved V gene, and the cause of the rest is unknown. The DNA was the basis for D and trimming; V, J and clone size are from that table. Across this sample there are under 8,500 clones, with 50% to 75% seen only once. The leading ten clones occupy roughly 6% of the sample.

Based on the germline V gene, the CDR1 and CDR2 sequences are KGHSH and LQKENI. The CDR3, cysteine through phenylalanine, is 20 amino acids long. Only CDR3 DNA is held: 60 bases, read in frame from base 1. Cut back by 1 base and 0 bases, the V and J ends lie 23 bases apart. The chain uses TRBV18 and TRBJ2-3, with the D segment possibly TRBD1 or TRBD2, each aligning over 5 bases. The sequence was collected from a person aged 35-79 years with oral cavity squamous cell carcinoma. Here the sequenced sample was tumor tissue, taken before nivolumab (anti-PD-1) treatment. This receptor has the CDR3 CASSPLGGNRQTSSTDTQYF. The base sequence is TGTGCCAGCTCACCACTTGGGGGAAATAGACAGACCTCTAGCACAGATACGCAGTATTTT.